This T cell receptor beta chain was retrieved from a study of blood T cell repertoires in COVID-19 (dated by TCRdb to between 2020 and 2021). About the investigation overall: The collaborator samples originated in the United States, Italy and Spain and spanned the acute and convalescent phases of COVID-19. The material from the prospective study consisted of cDNA or gDNA derived from T cells, B-cell-depleted T cells, or PBMCs. Subjects who had been exposed to COVID-19, were actively infected with it, or had recovered from it provided the deeply sampled blood TCRbeta repertoires that made up the dataset. A freely available public database, intended as a resource for researchers studying the immune response to SARS-CoV-2, is where the repertoires were released. Samples came from the ongoing ImmuneRACE study (first 160 participants) plus 1,254 subjects from 6 global collaborators. Sample metadata almost always included a de-identified subject ID, COVID-19 status, age in years and sex. Where available, HLA class I and class II types were obtained from metadata supplied by the sample provider rather than from assay-based typing.

Points on this clone: Its binding antigen is unknown. No base-level quality is on record; no much larger clone is a single base apart.

Collaborating institutions collected whole blood in K2EDTA tubes following their own protocols. For TCRbeta analysis, collaborators shipped samples as frozen whole blood, isolated PBMCs, or DNA extracted from either of those sample types. CDR1 LNHDA and CDR2 SQIVND were looked up in the germline V gene (reference sequence). From the cysteine through the phenylalanine, the CDR3 covers 19 amino acids. The only DNA kept is the CDR3, 57 bases in frame from the first base. V loses 2 bases of germline sequence and J loses 8 bases, and the interval between the two ends is 28 bases. The immunoSEQ Assay, a bias-controlled multiplex PCR, was used to amplify TCRbeta CDR3 regions from genomic DNA. The authors' analysis ran thus. The number of nucleated cells in each sample was estimated by amplification of reference gene primers within the assay. Sequence reads were collapsed and filtered to measure the absolute abundance of every unique TCRbeta CDR3 rearrangement. For each sample, productive Simpson clonality was calculated as the square root of Simpson's diversity index over productive rearrangements. In its TCRdb copy, this immuneACCESS table keeps in-frame sequences only and misses some clones. Where compared with another copy, unresolved V genes explain less than half of these, and the others have no known cause. The D gene and trimming were derived from the DNA, and the V and J assignments and clone size from that table. The sample table holds some 160,000 clones, of which around 90% were seen once. The ten largest clones take up approximately 3% of the sample.

The paper as a whole reports these results and caveats: The quantity of clinical and demographic metadata differed by source and by participant and was supplied without curation.

The sequence joins TRBV19 to TRBJ2-4, with TRBD1 perhaps the D gene, on 6 matching bases. The source is a man aged 60 to 69 with acute or convalescent COVID-19. Sequenced sample: peripheral blood. CDR3 region: CASSIIGPGARQNKDIQYF. The DNA sequence reads TGTGCCAGTAGTATAATCGGGCCAGGGGCACGACAAAATAAAGACATTCAGTACTTC.